This TCR beta chain was recovered during a study of blood T cell repertoires in COVID-19. The overall study: T cells, B-cell-depleted T cells, or PBMCs supplied cDNA or gDNA.

Authors' processing steps: Reference gene primers were amplified, and this amplification served to estimate nucleated cell counts. The repertoire was sequenced with immunoSEQ multiplex PCR; TCRdb's copy has only in-frame clones and lacks some. The V and J calls and clone size were taken over from that table, and D and trimming were inferred from the DNA. The sample consists of about 160,000 clones, less than 85% of them appearing once. Germline V gene sequence: CDR1 LGHNA, CDR2 YNFKEQ. The CDR3 sequence is 15 residues long. The V end was cut by 2 bases, the J end by 8 bases, with 15 bases between. Followed over time, Seattle patients had been enrolled while infection was active.

This receptor was obtained from a woman aged 40 to 50 with COVID-19, enrolled during active disease. Input material: peripheral blood. The V and J genes are TRBV4-2 and TRBJ2-2; a possible D gene is TRBD2 (6 bases). The CDR3 spells CASSQWGLGGGELFF. The CDR3 region has the DNA TGTGCCAGCAGCCAATGGGGACTTGGCGGGGGGGAGCTGTTTTTT.